A selection of T cell receptor beta chains follows, all from one sample in a study of blood T cell repertoires in COVID-19. The protocol was immunoSEQ multiplex PCR, while the TCRdb copy is restricted to in-frame clones and leaves out a portion. The profile shows fewer than 350,000 clones, 85% of them singletons. Sequenced sample: PBMCs or T cells enriched from blood (not recorded which). The receptors were sampled from a woman aged 25-40 years who had been exposed to COVID-19. The CDR3 runs from the conserved cysteine through the conserved F or W. The D gene is left open where the match is weak. Some rows mark clone size as missing; the rest say once, few, many or name a class of expanded clone.

-	-	TRBV7-3	TRBJ1-5	CASSNAGWGQPQHF	TGTGCCAGCAGCAATGCAGGGTGGGGTCAGCCCCAGCATTTT
TRBD2	-	TRBV24-1	TRBJ2-2	CATSDTPAGGPQAGELFF	TGTGCCACCAGTGATACCCCAGCGGGGGGGCCTCAAGCCGGGGAGCTGTTTTTT
-	-	TRBV24-1	TRBJ2-2	CATSDLIRGASTGELFF	TGTGCCACCAGTGATCTGATCCGGGGGGCCTCAACCGGGGAGCTGTTTTTT
-	-	TRBV7-2	TRBJ2-1	CASSFYETPGSYNEQFF	TGTGCCAGCAGCTTTTATGAGACGCCGGGCTCCTACAATGAGCAGTTCTTC
-	many	TRBV3-1/TRBV3-2	TRBJ1-2	CASSQRGAQDGYTF	TGTGCCAGCAGCCAACGGGGGGCGCAGGATGGCTACACCTTC
TRBD2	-	TRBV4-3	TRBJ2-7	CASSQDAIAGPHEQYF	TGCGCCAGCAGCCAAGACGCCATAGCGGGGCCCCACGAGCAGTACTTC
-	-	TRBV28	TRBJ1-5	CASSLWAGAQPQHF	TGTGCCAGCAGTTTATGGGCAGGGGCCCAGCCCCAGCATTTT
-	-	TRBV5-5	TRBJ2-2	CASSLTDTGELFF	TGTGCCAGCAGCCTGACAGACACCGGGGAGCTGTTTTTT
TRBD1	-	TRBV5-1	TRBJ1-6	CASSLAGQGLSSPLHF	TGCGCCAGCAGCTTGGCAGGACAGGGATTGAGTTCACCCCTCCACTTT
-	-	TRBV7-3	TRBJ1-3	CASSLGGRSDGNTIYF	TGTGCCAGCAGCTTAGGGGGCCGAAGCGATGGAAACACCATATATTTT